One sample yielded the 6 T cell receptor beta chains listed below, sequenced in a study of blood T cell repertoires in COVID-19. TCRdb keeps only in-frame clones here, not all; method: immunoSEQ multiplex PCR. The sample shows some 350,000 clones, approximately 89% of them seen only once. Sequenced sample: PBMCs or T cells enriched from blood (not recorded which). Receptors originate from a man aged 30 to 39 who had recovered from COVID-19.

This rearrangement joins TRBV5-1 to TRBJ2-1, with 12 bases matching TRBD2. CDR1 SGHRS and CDR2 YFSETQ come from the germline V gene. This CDR3 has 17 residues. V shed 4 bases, J shed 4 bases, and the junction held 9 bases outside the gene matches. DNA for the CDR3: TGCGCCAGCAGCATTCGTGGCACTAGCGGGGGGTACAATGAGCAGTTCTTC. The encoded protein is CASSIRGTSGGYNEQFF.

V usage is TRBV6-5 and J usage is TRBJ2-3; perhaps TRBD1 as D (5 bases). This CDR3 is built from 15 residues. Trimming cost V 0 bases and J 5 bases, with 12 bases left between them. Looked up from germline, CDR1 is MNHEY and CDR2 is SVGAGI. The CDR3 protein is CASSYSSKTGDTQYF. In DNA form, the CDR3 reads TGTGCCAGCAGTTACTCTTCCAAAACAGGAGATACGCAGTATTTT.

This chain joins TRBV6-5 and TRBJ2-7, with D maybe TRBD2 (7 bases). Germline V lookup: CDR1 MNHEY, CDR2 SVGAGI. Deletions cut 3 bases from V and 6 bases from J, with 15 bases between. The CDR3 sequence is 14 residues long. CDR3 sequence reads: CASSYRGAVSEQYF. The CDR3 region has the DNA TGTGCCAGCAGTTATCGGGGGGCGGTTTCCGAGCAGTACTTC.

CDR3 loop: CASSYRQGADGYTF. The CDR3 coding sequence is TGTGCCAGCAGTTATAGACAGGGGGCGGATGGCTACACCTTC. The chain carries TRBV2 and TRBJ1-2; 10 bases are a match to TRBD1. V gave up 5 bases and J gave up 6 bases; unmatched junction bases: 6. From germline, CDR1 is SNHLY and CDR2 FYNNEI. The CDR3 is 14 amino acids.

A single count supports this clone. V is TRBV13 and J is TRBJ2-1; 9 nucleotides line up with TRBD1. J was trimmed by 0 bases and V by 4 bases; bases with no gene match: 19. Germline assignment: CDR1 PRHDT and CDR2 FYEKMQ (reference sequence). This CDR3 spans 21 amino acids. The CDR3 sequence is CASSSTLDVGTGFSSYNEQFF. As DNA, the CDR3 is TGTGCCAGCAGCTCCACTCTAGACGTGGGGACAGGGTTTAGCTCCTACAATGAGCAGTTCTTC.

The chain uses TRBV3-1 (or the pseudogene TRBV3-2) and TRBJ2-2; maybe TRBD1 (5 bases). The CDR3 has 12 amino acids. The V end lost 9 bases, the J end lost 6 bases, and 11 bases lay between the germline ends. The germline CDR1 and CDR2 sequences are LGHDT and YNNKEL (reference sequence). Here the CDR3 reads CASRGGAGELFF. The CDR3 coding sequence is TGTGCCAGTAGGGGTGGGGCCGGGGAGCTGTTTTTT.